The T cell receptor beta chain described here comes from a study of cytomegalovirus exposure and HLA in healthy donors. On this clone: Its antigen is undetermined.

PCR used 60 Vbeta primers and 13 Jbeta primers. Profiling relied on immunoSEQ multiplex PCR, and the TCRdb table lists in-frame clones only, not all of them. The table lists 90,000 to 110,000 clones, about four fifths of them singletons. V shed 4 bases, J shed 4 bases, and the junction held 6 bases outside the gene matches. Germline CDR1 and CDR2: WNHNN and SYGVQD (reference sequence). The CDR3 length is 14 residues. General study findings and limits: TRBV6-2, TRBV6-3 and some other V segments were unresolvable in 87-base-pair reads.

The sample consisted of PBMCs. The TCR comes from a man younger than 40 in good health and CMV-seronegative. The chain carries TRBV10-1 and TRBJ1-1; 7 bases map to TRBD1. The DNA for the CDR3 is TGCGCCAGCAGTGCACACTCAGGGGGCACTGAAGCTTTCTTT. Translating gives CASSAHSGGTEAFF.